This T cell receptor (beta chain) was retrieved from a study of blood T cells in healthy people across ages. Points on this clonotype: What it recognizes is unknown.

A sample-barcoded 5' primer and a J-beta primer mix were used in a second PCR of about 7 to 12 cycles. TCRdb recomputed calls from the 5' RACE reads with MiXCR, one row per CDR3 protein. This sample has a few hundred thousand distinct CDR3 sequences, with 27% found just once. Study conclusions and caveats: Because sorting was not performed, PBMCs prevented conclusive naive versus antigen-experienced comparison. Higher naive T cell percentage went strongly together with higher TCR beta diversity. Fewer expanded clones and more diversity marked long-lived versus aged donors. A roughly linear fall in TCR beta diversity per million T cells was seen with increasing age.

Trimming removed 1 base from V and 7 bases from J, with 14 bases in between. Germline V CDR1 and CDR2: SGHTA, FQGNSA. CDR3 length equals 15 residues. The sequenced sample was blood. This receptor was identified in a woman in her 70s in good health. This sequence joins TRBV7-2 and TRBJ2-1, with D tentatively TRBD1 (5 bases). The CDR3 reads CASSLGTQAWNEQFF. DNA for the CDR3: TGTGCCAGCAGCTTAGGGACACAGGCGTGGAATGAGCAGTTCTTC. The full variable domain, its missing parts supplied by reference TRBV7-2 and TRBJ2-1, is GAGVSQSPSNKVTEKGKDVELRCDPISGHTALYWYRQSLGQGLEFLIYFQGNSAPDKSGLPSDRFSAERTGGSVSTLTIQRTQQEDSAVYLCASSLGTQAWNEQFFGPGTRLTVL.